These 16 T cell receptor beta chains were all obtained from the same sample, sequenced in a study of cytomegalovirus exposure and HLA in healthy donors. Both 60 Vbeta primers and 13 Jbeta primers went into the PCR. The assay was immunoSEQ multiplex PCR, and TCRdb's table has in-frame clones only and misses some. The sample lists approximately 110,000 clones, 70% to 80% occurring once. The sequenced sample was PBMCs. These receptors were taken from a female donor in good health and CMV-seropositive.

This clone was picked up many times. V is TRBV7-8 and J is TRBJ1-1; 8 bases fit TRBD1. The germline CDR1 and CDR2 sequences are SGHVS and FQNEAQ. CDR3 length equals 15 residues. The V and J ends lost 4 bases and 1 base, in that order; junction bases with no gene match: 5. CDR3 DNA: TGTGCCAGCAGCTGGGGACAGGAGACGAACACTGAAGCTTTCTTT. The encoded protein is CASSWGQETNTEAFF.

The chain uses TRBV9 and TRBJ2-1; possibly TRBD2 for D (6 bases). The V end lost 2 bases, the J end lost 0 bases, and 12 bases lay between the germline ends. The CDR3 spans 16 residues. CDR1 SGDLS and CDR2 YYNGEE come from the germline V gene. The CDR3 DNA reads as TGTGCCAGCAGCGTGTTGGGGGGTCGCTCCTACAATGAGCAGTTCTTC. Residues: CASSVLGGRSYNEQFF.

J is TRBJ2-7 and V is TRBV25-1; 9 bases are shared with TRBD2. The CDR3 extends over 15 amino acids. Germline CDR1 is MGHDK and CDR2 is SYGVNS. Trimming took 4 bases from V and 7 from J; bases not matched to a gene: 11. CDR3 amino acids: CASSGGLAGAREQYF. CDR3 nucleotide sequence: TGTGCCAGCAGTGGGGGTTTAGCGGGAGCAAGGGAGCAGTACTTC.

The chain has TRBV5-8 and TRBJ1-5, with D possibly being TRBD1 (6 bases). Trimming cost V 1 base and J 6 bases, with 17 bases left between them. This CDR3 comprises 16 residues. Germline V CDR1 and CDR2: SGHTS, YDEGEE. Here the CDR3 DNA reads TGTGCCAGCAGCTTGAAGATATGGGGGCTCGGTCAGCCCCAGCATTTT. This codes for CASSLKIWGLGQPQHF.

The chain joins TRBV6-1 to TRBJ1-2, with a weak D call TRBD1 (6 bases). This CDR3 is 15 amino acids long. Trimming left V 5 bases short and J 0 bases short, with 13 bases between. Germline lookup yields CDR1 MNHNS and CDR2 SASEGT. CDR3 loop: CASSPRTVANYGYTF. For the CDR3, the DNA is TGTGCCAGCAGTCCCCGGACAGTAGCTAACTATGGCTACACCTTC.

The rearrangement links TRBV7-9 to TRBJ2-7; 7 nucleotides line up with TRBD2. J was trimmed by 0 bases and V by 0 bases; bases with no gene match: 5. The CDR3 extends over 16 amino acids. From germline, CDR1 is SEHNR and CDR2 FQNEAQ (reference sequence). Here the CDR3 DNA reads TGTGCCAGCAGCTTAGCTGGCGGGAGTCGCTCCTACGAGCAGTACTTC. It codes for CASSLAGGSRSYEQYF.

This clone was counted only a few times. The chain combines TRBV2 with TRBJ1-5, with TRBD1 as a possible D gene (6 bases). V lost 5 bases and J 11 bases, leaving 22 bases between the germline ends. The CDR3 totals 15 residues. Germline loops: CDR1 SNHLY, CDR2 FYNNEI. The DNA of the CDR3 is TGTGCCAGCAGTCGCGAAGGGGGACACTCCGTGTCCCAGCATTTT. It translates to CASSREGGHSVSQHF.

This chain joins TRBV7-9 and TRBJ2-7; the D is unclear. This CDR3 region has 13 residues. V lost 3 bases to trimming and J lost 2 bases, with 8 bases between them. The germline V gene has CDR1 SEHNR and CDR2 FQNEAQ (reference sequence). The CDR3 protein is CASSFEETYEQYF. In nucleotides, the CDR3 is TGTGCCAGCAGCTTCGAGGAAACCTACGAGCAGTACTTC.

This sequence joins TRBV10-1 and TRBJ1-4; unclear D gene. Germline CDR1 reads WNHNN; CDR2 reads SYGVQD (reference sequence). Trimming removed 5 bases at V and 8 bases at J, with 18 bases between. This CDR3 spans 15 amino acids. CDR3 region: CASSLMPSHREKLFF. CDR3 bases: TGCGCCAGCAGTCTTATGCCATCCCATCGGGAAAAACTGTTTTTT.

In nucleotides, the CDR3 is TGTGCCAGCTCACCACACGGGTACCGCGAGCAGTACTTC. This gives the protein CASSPHGYREQYF. The V gene is TRBV18, the J gene TRBJ2-7; D ambiguous. V was pared by 1 base and J by 6 bases, with 10 bases between. The CDR3 sequence is 13 residues long. Germline values: CDR1 KGHSH, CDR2 LQKENI.

This chain joins TRBV10-3 and TRBJ2-1; 7 positions agree with TRBD2. This CDR3 has 14 residues. CDR1 and CDR2 (germline): ENHRY, SYGVKD. V shed 6 bases and J 3 bases; nucleotides not matched to a gene: 5. CDR3 bases: TGTGCCATCAGGGGCGGGAGAAGCTACAATGAGCAGTTCTTC. Protein sequence: CAIRGGRSYNEQFF.

This clone was found a few times. CDR3: CASSSWTSLGTDTQYF. CDR3 sequence (DNA): TGTGCCAGCAGTTCCTGGACTAGCTTAGGCACAGATACGCAGTATTTT. This chain uses TRBV6-5 with TRBJ2-3; 8 bases map to TRBD2. The CDR3 contains 16 residues. J was trimmed by 1 base and V by 4 bases; bases with no gene match: 7. Germline assignment: CDR1 MNHEY and CDR2 SVGAGI.

This clone was counted only a few times. V gene TRBV7-3 combines with J gene TRBJ1-2, with D possibly being TRBD1 (6 bases). The V end was cut by 2 bases, the J end by 6 bases, with 10 bases between. The CDR3 spans 13 residues. Germline-derived CDR1 and CDR2 are SGHTA and FQGTGA. This CDR3 is CASSLYPGDGYTF. The CDR3 bases are TGTGCCAGCAGCTTATACCCAGGGGATGGCTACACCTTC. The entire variable domain, with the rest obtained from reference TRBV7-3 and TRBJ1-2, is as follows: GAGVSQTPSNKVTEKGKYVELRCDPISGHTALYWYRQSLGQGPEFLIYFQGTGAADDSGLPNDRFFAVRPEGSVSTLKIQRTERGDSAVYLCASSLYPGDGYTFGSGTRLTVV.

V is TRBV6-1 and J is TRBJ2-2, with 9 bases that match TRBD1. The V gene's germline CDR1 is MNHNS and CDR2 SASEGT. This CDR3 comprises 14 residues. Unmatched junction bases numbered 6, after V lost 6 bases and J lost 7 bases. The CDR3 spells CASRQGTGNGELFF. The CDR3 nucleotides are TGTGCCAGCAGGCAGGGGACAGGGAACGGGGAGCTGTTTTTT.

V and J are TRBV2 and TRBJ1-1; D may be TRBD1 (5 bases). This CDR3 comprises 11 residues. Trimming shortened V by 6 bases and J by 8 bases, and 10 bases separated the two germline ends. Looked up from germline, CDR1 is SNHLY and CDR2 is FYNNEI. The CDR3 region is CASSVDSEAFF. The CDR3, as DNA: TGTGCCAGCAGCGTTGACAGCGAAGCTTTCTTT.

This clone was seen a few times. The chain joins TRBV6-6 to TRBJ1-2; D is unclear. From germline, CDR1 is MNHNY and CDR2 SVGAGI (reference sequence). The V end was cut by 7 bases, the J end by 2 bases, with 11 bases between. This CDR3 contains 13 residues. CDR3 bases: TGTGCCAGCACCCCGGCGGGGAACTATGGCTACACCTTC. This sequence encodes CASTPAGNYGYTF.